What follows are 25 T cell receptor beta chains derived from one specimen sequenced in a study of early T cells in non-severe SARS-CoV-2 infection. TCRdb fed the 5' RACE reads into MiXCR, producing one record per CDR3 protein. The table shows tens of thousands of distinct CDR3 sequences, with roughly 7.1% occurring only once. Sample: whole blood, taken at baseline. The receptor set was obtained from an adult who was a healthcare worker with PCR-confirmed SARS-CoV-2 infection or an uninfected control (not recorded which).

J is TRBJ2-1 and V is TRBV4-1; no clear D. In germline, CDR1 is MGHRA, CDR2 YSYEKL. CDR3 size: 13 residues. V was shortened by 0 bases and J by 4 bases, with 4 bases between the two germline ends. The chain's CDR3 is CASSQDVYNEQFF. The CDR3 nucleotides are TGCGCCAGCAGCCAAGACGTATACAATGAGCAGTTCTTC.

This clonotype has at least ten counts. The chain has TRBV18 and TRBJ2-7; no clear D. CDR3 length: 15 residues. The germline V gene has CDR1 KGHSH and CDR2 LQKENI. V lost 5 bases and J lost 3, with 17 bases in between. The CDR3 loop reads CASSIQYENIYEQYF. CDR3 nucleotides: TGTGCCAGCTCAATACAATACGAAAATATCTACGAGCAGTACTTC.

The J gene is TRBJ2-7, the V gene TRBV7-6; 8 nucleotides align to TRBD1. The CDR3 covers 12 residues. V lost 5 bases to trimming and J lost 5 bases; unmatched junction nucleotides: 2. The germline CDR1 and CDR2 sequences are SGHVS and FNYEAQ. The CDR3 sequence is CASSKTGDEQYF. The CDR3 DNA follows: TGTGCCAGCAGCAAGACAGGGGACGAGCAGTACTTC.

There are a few counts of this clonotype. The chain combines TRBV11-3 with TRBJ2-5, with TRBD2 matching 12 bases. This CDR3 spans 15 amino acids. V shed 5 bases, J shed 6 bases, and the junction held 7 bases outside the gene matches. CDR1 SGHNT and CDR2 YENEEA come from the germline V gene. The CDR3 here is CASSPRTSGTQTQYF. In DNA form, the CDR3 reads TGTGCCAGCAGCCCACGGACTAGCGGGACGCAGACCCAGTACTTC.

This clonotype was counted at least ten times. V usage is TRBV18 and J usage is TRBJ1-5, with TRBD1 matching 7 bases. J lost 4 bases, V lost 2 bases, and 5 bases had no gene match. The CDR3 runs 15 residues. From germline, CDR1 is KGHSH and CDR2 LQKENI. The CDR3 sequence: CASSPFETGNQPQHF. Here the CDR3 DNA reads TGTGCCAGCTCACCATTCGAGACAGGGAATCAGCCCCAGCATTTT.

This clonotype has just a few counts. The V and J genes are TRBV28 and TRBJ2-4, with 8 bases fitting TRBD2. The V gene's germline CDR1 is MDHEN and CDR2 SYDVKM. The CDR3 runs to 13 residues. The trim removed 9 bases at V and 7 bases at J, leaving 8 bases unmatched. CDR3 in amino acids: CASASGSGNIQYF. CDR3 coding DNA: TGTGCCAGTGCCAGCGGGAGTGGGAACATTCAGTACTTC.

The genes are TRBV7-2 and TRBJ2-7, with D hard to call. The CDR3 totals 18 residues. The V gene lost 2 bases and the J gene lost 3 bases, with 23 bases spanning the gap. The germline CDR1 and CDR2 sequences are SGHTA and FQGNSA. The CDR3 sequence is CASSLSEAPPSPFYEQYF. The CDR3 DNA sequence: TGTGCCAGCAGCTTATCCGAAGCGCCTCCCTCCCCCTTCTACGAGCAGTACTTC.

V and J are TRBV3-1 and TRBJ1-5; D remains ambiguous. The CDR3 has 12 residues. Germline V gene lookup returns CDR1 LGHDT and CDR2 YNNKEL (reference sequence). V lost 0 bases and J lost 3, with 0 bases in between. The CDR3: CASSQDNQPQHF. The DNA of the CDR3 is TGTGCCAGCAGCCAAGACAATCAGCCCCAGCATTTT.

The V and J genes are TRBV5-4 and TRBJ2-1; D is unresolved. Germline values: CDR1 SGHNT, CDR2 YYREEE (reference sequence). CDR3 size: 13 residues. The V end was cut by 2 bases, the J end by 7 bases, with 10 bases between. CDR3 coding DNA: TGTGCCAGCAGCTTTAATTTGAGAAATGAGCAGTTCTTC. This gives the protein CASSFNLRNEQFF.

This chain links TRBV6-2 or TRBV6-3 with TRBJ2-3, with 14 bases lining up with TRBD2. After removal of 4 bases from V and 3 bases from J, the junction contained 6 bases not matched to a gene. From germline, CDR1 is MNHEY and CDR2 SVGEGT. This CDR3 is 17 amino acids long. CDR3 residues: CASSSGLAGVLTDTQYF. As DNA, the CDR3 is TGTGCCAGCAGTTCGGGACTAGCGGGAGTTCTTACAGATACGCAGTATTTT.

This clonotype was found a few times. The J gene is TRBJ1-5, the V gene TRBV19; possibly TRBD1 for D (6 bases). Germline CDR1 LNHDA, CDR2 SQIVND (reference sequence). This CDR3 is built from 15 residues. Deletions cut 3 bases from V and 7 bases from J, with 16 bases between. The CDR3 region is CASSISGGDWQPQHF. CDR3 coding DNA: TGTGCCAGTAGTATTTCGGGGGGCGATTGGCAGCCCCAGCATTTT.

This clonotype has ten or more counts. V and J are TRBV7-2 and TRBJ2-2; D not certain. From germline, CDR1 is SGHTA and CDR2 FQGNSA. Trimming pared 0 bases from V and 6 bases from J, leaving 5 bases between. This CDR3 is 13 amino acids long. CDR3 amino acids: CASSLAVPGELFF. The CDR3 DNA reads TGTGCCAGCAGCTTAGCAGTCCCCGGGGAGCTGTTTTTT.

This clonotype came up a few times. The V and J genes are TRBV28 and TRBJ2-2; D gene uncertain. The V and J ends lost 0 bases and 8 bases respectively, with 4 bases between them. Looked up from germline, CDR1 is MDHEN and CDR2 is SYDVKM. This CDR3 spans 12 amino acids. For the CDR3, the DNA is TGTGCCAGCAGTTTATGGGGAGGGGAGCTGTTTTTT. Its protein product is CASSLWGGELFF.

This clonotype was observed at least ten times. J is TRBJ1-4 and V is TRBV20-1; 8 bases are a match to TRBD1. Germline trimming cut 6 bases from V and 7 bases from J; bases unmatched to any gene: 7. This CDR3 region has 13 residues. Germline CDR1 DFQATT, CDR2 SNEGSKA (reference sequence). The CDR3 sequence: CSAPTGTGEKLFF. CDR3 sequence (DNA): TGCAGTGCCCCAACAGGGACAGGTGAAAAACTGTTTTTT.

This clonotype was detected a few times. Here the CDR3 reads CATTPAGTGANVLTF. For the CDR3, the DNA is TGTGCCACCACACCGGCGGGGACTGGGGCCAACGTCCTGACTTTC. This chain uses TRBV19 with TRBJ2-6; perhaps TRBD2 as D (6 bases). The CDR3 spans 15 residues. Trimming left V 10 bases short and J 2 bases short, with 15 bases between. Germline CDR1 and CDR2: LNHDA and SQIVND (reference sequence).

At least ten counts were recorded for this clonotype. This sequence joins TRBV4-1 and TRBJ2-7; perhaps TRBD2 as D (5 bases). The CDR3 has 14 amino acids. From germline, CDR1 is MGHRA and CDR2 YSYEKL. Trimming removed 0 bases at V and 4 bases at J, with 10 bases between. DNA of the CDR3: TGCGCCAGCAGCCAAGATTTCAGGACTTACGAGCAGTACTTC. It codes for CASSQDFRTYEQYF.

This clonotype was detected ten times or more. The chain carries TRBV28 and TRBJ2-4; 11 bases are shared with TRBD2. Germline V CDR1 and CDR2: MDHEN, SYDVKM. This CDR3 is 14 amino acids long. Unmatched junction bases numbered 7, after V lost 2 bases and J lost 13 bases. The CDR3, as DNA: TGTGCCAGCAGTTTACTGGGACTAGCGGTAACACAGTACTTC. Its translation is CASSLLGLAVTQYF.

This clonotype was detected ten times or more. The CDR3 bases are TGTGCCACCAGCCGGGCCGTTGCCCAAGAGACCCAGTACTTC. Protein sequence: CATSRAVAQETQYF. The chain is built from TRBV15 and TRBJ2-5; D ambiguous. Between the trimmed V and J ends, which lost 5 bases and 1 base, there was a span of 11 bases. CDR1 LNHNV and CDR2 YYDKDF come from the germline V gene (reference sequence). The CDR3 contains 14 residues.

In its sample, this clonotype was seen many times. The V call is TRBV4-1, the J call TRBJ2-1, with 7 bases fitting TRBD2. The CDR3 covers 16 residues. Germline CDR1 and CDR2: MGHRA and YSYEKL. The junction had 9 bases not matched to a gene; V was cut back by 4 bases and J by 3 bases. In nucleotides, the CDR3 is TGCGCCAGCAGCCTTGCCCGGCTAGCGGTCTACAATGAGCAGTTCTTC. Translating it yields CASSLARLAVYNEQFF.

The chain joins TRBV12-3 or TRBV12-4 to TRBJ2-1; D might be TRBD2 (5 bases). The CDR3 totals 16 residues. V was pared by 1 base and J by 9 bases, with 19 bases between. The CDR3 protein is CASSLGFGLRDGEQFF. The CDR3 region has the DNA TGTGCCAGCAGTTTAGGGTTCGGACTCCGCGACGGTGAGCAGTTCTTC.

This clonotype was picked up a small number of times. CDR3 protein: CASSQDFSGENIQYF. CDR3 nucleotides: TGCGCCAGCAGCCAAGACTTTTCAGGGGAAAACATTCAGTACTTC. The V and J genes are TRBV4-1 and TRBJ2-4, with D tentatively TRBD1 (6 bases). With 0 bases removed from V and 5 bases from J, the gap between germline ends came to 11 bases. The CDR3 has 15 residues. Germline CDR1 MGHRA, CDR2 YSYEKL.

Many counts were recorded for this clonotype. The chain is built from TRBV30 and TRBJ2-5; no clear D. The V end lost 2 bases, the J end lost 5 bases, and 9 bases lay between the germline ends. This CDR3 comprises 12 residues. Germline assignment: CDR1 GTSNPN and CDR2 SVGIG (reference sequence). CDR3 in amino acids: CAWSSTTETQYF. CDR3 bases: TGTGCCTGGAGTTCTACCACGGAGACCCAGTACTTC.

This clonotype has ten or more counts. The chain has TRBV15 and TRBJ2-3; unclear D gene. Per germline, CDR1 LNHNV and CDR2 YYDKDF (reference sequence). The CDR3 has 12 amino acids. The germline V and J ends were trimmed by 3 bases and 6 bases, with 7 bases remaining between them. CDR3: CATSSGVDTQYF. The CDR3 DNA reads as TGTGCCACCAGCAGTGGCGTGGATACGCAGTATTTT.

In its sample, this clonotype was seen a few times. The V call is TRBV2, the J call TRBJ2-4; D gene ambiguous. The CDR3 sequence is 12 residues long. Trimming shortened V by 6 bases and J by 7 bases, and 10 bases separated the two germline ends. The germline gives CDR1 SNHLY, CDR2 FYNNEI. CDR3 sequence: CASRMGWNIQYF. The CDR3 nucleotides read TGTGCCAGCAGAATGGGCTGGAACATTCAGTACTTC.

This chain uses TRBV6-5 with TRBJ2-1, with no clear D. The CDR3 is 12 amino acids. Per the germline V gene, CDR1 is MNHEY and CDR2 is SVGAGI. Deletions cut 1 base from V and 10 bases from J, with 8 bases between. CDR3 sequence reads: CASSYLEKEQFF. The CDR3 DNA follows: TGTGCCAGCAGTTACTTGGAGAAGGAGCAGTTCTTC.